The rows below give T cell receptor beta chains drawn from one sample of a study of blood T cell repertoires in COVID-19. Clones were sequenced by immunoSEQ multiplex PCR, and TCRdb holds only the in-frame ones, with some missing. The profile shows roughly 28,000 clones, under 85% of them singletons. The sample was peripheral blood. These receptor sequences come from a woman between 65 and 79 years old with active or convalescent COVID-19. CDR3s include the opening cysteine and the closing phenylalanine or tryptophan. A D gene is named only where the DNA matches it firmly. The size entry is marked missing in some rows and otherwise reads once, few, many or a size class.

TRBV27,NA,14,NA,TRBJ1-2,CASSSGGGNYGYTF,TGTGCCAGCAGTTCCGGGGGGGGTAACTATGGCTACACCTTC
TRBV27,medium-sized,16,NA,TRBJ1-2,CASSLSFSGGLYGYTF,TGTGCCAGCAGTTTATCGTTCAGCGGTGGCCTCTATGGCTACACCTTC
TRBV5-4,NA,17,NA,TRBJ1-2,CASSSSRRGISNYGYTF,TGTGCCAGCAGCAGCTCGAGGCGGGGCATAAGCAACTATGGCTACACCTTC
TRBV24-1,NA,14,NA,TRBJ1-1,CATVWVVWSGEAFF,TGTGCCACCGTGTGGGTGGTTTGGTCAGGTGAAGCTTTCTTT
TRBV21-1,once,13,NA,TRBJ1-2,CASSPDREYGYTF,TGTGCCAGCAGTCCGGACAGGGAGTATGGCTACACCTTC
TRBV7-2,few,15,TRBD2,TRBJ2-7,CASSLGGRSSYEQYF,TGTGCCAGCAGCTTAGGCGGGAGGAGCTCCTACGAGCAGTACTTC
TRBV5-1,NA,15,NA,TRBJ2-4,CASPETVLAKNIQYF,TGCGCCAGCCCTGAGACAGTCCTAGCCAAAAACATTCAGTACTTC
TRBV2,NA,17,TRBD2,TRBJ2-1,CASSFGLAGGSRNEQFF,TGTGCCAGCAGCTTCGGACTAGCGGGAGGTTCACGGAATGAGCAGTTCTTC
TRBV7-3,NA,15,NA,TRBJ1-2,CASSPSAQRGYGYTF,TGTGCCAGCAGCCCGTCAGCCCAGCGGGGCTATGGCTACACCTTC
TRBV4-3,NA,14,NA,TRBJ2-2,CASSQAASPGELFF,TGCGCCAGCAGCCAAGCTGCGTCACCCGGGGAGCTGTTTTTT
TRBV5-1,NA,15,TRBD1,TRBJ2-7,CASSPSGTGGGEQYF,TGCGCCAGCAGCCCCAGCGGGACAGGGGGCGGCGAGCAGTACTTC
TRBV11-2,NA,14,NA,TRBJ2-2,CASSLDILSGELFF,TGTGCCAGCAGCTTAGATATTCTCTCCGGGGAGCTGTTTTTT
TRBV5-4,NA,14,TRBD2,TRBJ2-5,CASSPGTSRQTQYF,TGTGCCAGCAGCCCAGGGACTAGCAGGCAGACCCAGTACTTC
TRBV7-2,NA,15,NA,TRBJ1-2,CASSLAGVPDYGYTF,TGTGCCAGCAGCTTAGCCGGGGTACCGGACTATGGCTACACCTTC
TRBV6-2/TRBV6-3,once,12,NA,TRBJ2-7,CASSRTTYEQYF,TGTGCCAGCAGTAGGACAACCTACGAGCAGTACTTC
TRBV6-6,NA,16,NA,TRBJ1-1,CASSYPRFGQGTEAFF,TGTGCCAGCAGTTACCCCAGGTTCGGGCAGGGAACTGAAGCTTTCTTT
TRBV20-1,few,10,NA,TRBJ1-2,CSASWGDITF,TGCAGTGCTAGTTGGGGGGATATAACCTTC
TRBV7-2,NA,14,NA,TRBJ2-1,CASTSLRGQSEQFF,TGTGCCAGCACCTCCTTACGAGGGCAGAGTGAGCAGTTCTTC
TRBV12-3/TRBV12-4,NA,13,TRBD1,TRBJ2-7,CASSLGDRGEQYF,TGTGCCAGCAGTTTAGGGGACAGGGGCGAGCAGTACTTC
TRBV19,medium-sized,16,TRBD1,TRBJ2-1,CASTLGGGSSYNEQFF,TGTGCCAGTACCCTAGGGGGCGGTAGCTCCTACAATGAGCAGTTCTTC
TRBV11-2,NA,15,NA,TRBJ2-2,CASSFRDTPIRELFF,TGTGCCAGCAGCTTCCGGGACACCCCGATCCGGGAGCTGTTTTTT
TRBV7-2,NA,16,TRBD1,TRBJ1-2,CASSQGQLKVNYGYTF,TGTGCCAGCAGCCAGGGACAGCTTAAGGTTAACTATGGCTACACCTTC
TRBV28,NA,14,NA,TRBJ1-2,CASSLTGQGDGYTF,TGTGCCAGCAGTTTAACAGGGCAGGGAGATGGCTACACCTTC
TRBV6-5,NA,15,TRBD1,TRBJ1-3,CASSPTGASGNTIYF,TGTGCCAGCAGTCCTACAGGGGCCTCTGGAAACACCATATATTTT
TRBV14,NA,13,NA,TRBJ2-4,CASSQESTPLLYF,TGTGCCAGCAGCCAAGAAAGCACCCCTCTACTGTACTTC
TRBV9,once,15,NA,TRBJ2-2,CASSVEDTNTGELFF,TGTGCCAGCAGCGTTGAGGACACCAACACCGGGGAGCTGTTTTTT
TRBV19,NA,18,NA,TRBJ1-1,CASRTYDVFGRGLTEAFF,TGTGCCAGTAGGACATATGACGTGTTTGGACGGGGACTCACTGAAGCTTTCTTT
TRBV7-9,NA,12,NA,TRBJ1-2,CASSSQGRGYTF,TGTGCCAGCAGCTCCCAGGGTCGTGGCTACACCTTC
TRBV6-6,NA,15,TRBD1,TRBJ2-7,CASSTTRDRPYEQYF,TGTGCCAGCAGCACAACTAGGGACAGACCCTACGAGCAGTACTTC
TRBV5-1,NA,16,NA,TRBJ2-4,CASSLESGLVKNIQYF,TGCGCCAGCAGCTTGGAGTCCGGGTTAGTCAAAAACATTCAGTACTTC
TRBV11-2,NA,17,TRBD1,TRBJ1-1,CASHDRDRRIMNTEAFF,TGTGCCAGTCACGACCGGGACAGGCGTATTATGAACACTGAAGCTTTCTTT
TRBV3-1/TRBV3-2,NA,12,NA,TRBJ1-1,CASSLSPLEAFF,TGTGCCAGCAGCCTCTCCCCCCTTGAAGCTTTCTTT
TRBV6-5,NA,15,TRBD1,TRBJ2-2,CASRRDRANTGELFF,TGTGCCAGCAGGCGGGACAGGGCGAACACCGGGGAGCTGTTTTTT
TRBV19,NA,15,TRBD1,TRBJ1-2,CASSLPDRGSYGYTF,TGTGCCAGTAGCCTTCCCGACAGGGGGTCTTATGGCTACACCTTC
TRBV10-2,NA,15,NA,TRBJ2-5,CASRGSAGAQETQYF,TGCGCCAGCCGGGGGTCGGCGGGGGCGCAAGAGACCCAGTACTTC
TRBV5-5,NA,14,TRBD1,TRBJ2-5,CASSSWDREETQYF,TGTGCCAGCAGCTCATGGGACAGGGAGGAGACCCAGTACTTC
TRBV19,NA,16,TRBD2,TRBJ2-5,CASTTVLAGGPETQYF,TGTGCCAGTACTACAGTTCTAGCGGGGGGGCCAGAGACCCAGTACTTC
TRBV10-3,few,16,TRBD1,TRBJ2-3,CAIRDPGTGGTDTQYF,TGTGCCATCAGAGACCCGGGGACAGGGGGCACAGATACGCAGTATTTT
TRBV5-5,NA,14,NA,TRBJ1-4,CASSLRATNEKLFF,TGTGCCAGCAGCTTGCGGGCAACTAATGAAAAACTGTTTTTT
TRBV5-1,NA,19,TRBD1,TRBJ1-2,CASSLGRPGGVAANYGYTF,TGCGCCAGCAGCTTGGGGCGGCCAGGGGGCGTAGCCGCTAACTATGGCTACACCTTC
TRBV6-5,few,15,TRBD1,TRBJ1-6,CASNTGGSYNSPLHF,TGTGCCAGCAATACAGGGGGCTCCTATAATTCACCCCTCCACTTT
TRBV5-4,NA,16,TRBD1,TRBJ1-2,CASSPGQAKANYGYTF,TGTGCCAGCAGCCCCGGACAGGCTAAAGCAAACTATGGCTACACCTTC
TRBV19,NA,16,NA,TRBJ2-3,CASSREGQSSTDTQYF,TGTGCCAGTAGTCGGGAAGGGCAGTCTAGCACAGATACGCAGTATTTT
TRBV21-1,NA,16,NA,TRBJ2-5,CASSKRAGAGQETQYF,TGTGCCAGCAGCAAACGAGCGGGTGCAGGCCAAGAGACCCAGTACTTC
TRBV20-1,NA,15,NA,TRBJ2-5,CSASGLFTVQETQYF,TGCAGTGCTAGTGGATTGTTCACTGTACAAGAGACCCAGTACTTC
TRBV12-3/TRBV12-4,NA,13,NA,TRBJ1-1,CASSFREDTEAFF,TGTGCCAGCAGTTTTAGAGAGGACACTGAAGCTTTCTTT
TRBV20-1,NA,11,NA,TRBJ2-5,CSAQFQETQYF,TGCAGTGCTCAATTCCAAGAGACCCAGTACTTC
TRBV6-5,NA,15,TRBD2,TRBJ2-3,CASGGLAGAGDTQYF,TGTGCCAGCGGGGGACTAGCGGGGGCAGGAGATACGCAGTATTTT
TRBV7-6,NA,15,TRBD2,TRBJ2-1,CASSWTGGDYNEQFF,TGTGCCAGCAGCTGGACGGGGGGGGACTACAATGAGCAGTTCTTC
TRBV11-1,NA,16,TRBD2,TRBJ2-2,CASSLGLAGETGELFF,TGTGCCAGCAGCCTCGGACTAGCGGGGGAGACCGGGGAGCTGTTTTTT
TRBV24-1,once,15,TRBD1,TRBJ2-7,CATSASSTGSYEQYF,TGTGCCACCAGTGCCTCCTCGACAGGGTCCTACGAGCAGTACTTC
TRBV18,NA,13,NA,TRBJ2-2,CASSPPSTGELFF,TGTGCCAGCTCACCACCGAGCACCGGGGAGCTGTTTTTT
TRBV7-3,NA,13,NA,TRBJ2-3,CASGRGRTDTQYF,TGTGCCAGCGGGCGGGGTCGCACAGATACGCAGTATTTT
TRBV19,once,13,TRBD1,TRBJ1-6,CASTWTGNSPLHF,TGTGCCAGTACTTGGACAGGGAATTCACCCCTCCACTTT
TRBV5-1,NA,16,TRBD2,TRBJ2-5,CASSLLASGGPVTQYF,TGCGCCAGCAGCTTGTTAGCTAGCGGGGGGCCCGTAACCCAGTACTTC